This TCR beta chain came from a study of response to subunit inactivated influenza vaccine. The germline gives CDR1 LGHNA, CDR2 YSLEER. Between the trimmed V and J ends, which lost 0 bases and 13 bases, there was a span of 13 bases. The CDR3 has 14 residues. TCRdb re-called the RT-PCR reads with MiXCR, one entry per CDR3 protein. The sample lists around 250,000 distinct CDR3 sequences; 10% to 15% were seen once. J is TRBJ1-6 and V is TRBV4-3; D not certain. The sequencing here drew on non-naive T cells sorted from PBMCs, taken roughly 15 days before vaccination. The TCR was taken from a man aged 50-60 years who received an inactivated influenza vaccine. CDR3 residues: CASSQESEAWPLHF. The CDR3 nucleotides are TGCGCCAGCAGCCAAGAATCAGAGGCTTGGCCCCTCCACTTT.